This T cell receptor beta chain was captured in a study of blood T cell repertoires in COVID-19. Turning to the study itself: In each case, the material was cDNA or gDNA derived from T cells, B-cell-depleted T cells, or PBMCs.

Data came from immunoSEQ multiplex PCR; TCRdb stores just in-frame clones and leaves some out. There are 28,000 or so clones in the sample; 80% to 90% occur only once, and less than 9.5% lies in the top ten. V lost 0 bases and J 4 bases, leaving 4 bases between the germline ends. The CDR3 is 12 residues long. Germline V gene lookup returns CDR1 SGHNT and CDR2 YYREEE (reference sequence). Sequencing was performed on peripheral blood. The sequence came from a woman in her forties or fifties with active COVID-19. This chain uses TRBV5-4 with TRBJ1-2; D not certain. The CDR3 spells CASSLGGYGYTF. The DNA for the CDR3 is TGTGCCAGCAGCTTGGGCGGCTATGGCTACACCTTC. Full variable domain (missing parts from reference TRBV5-4 and TRBJ1-2): ETGVTQSPTHLIKTRGQQVTLRCSSQSGHNTVSWYQQALGQGPQFIFQYYREEENGRGNFPPRFSGLQFPNYSSELNVNALELDDSALYLCASSLGGYGYTFGSGTRLTVV.